What follows describes a single T cell receptor (beta chain). Its antigen is as yet unknown. This sample was included in a study of T-cell reconstitution after alpha-beta-depleted transplantation in children. Overall study findings and caveats: Reports say that about two months after transplant, the alpha-beta T cells came out of several hundred graft clones that had expanded.

The TCRbeta library was prepared with unique molecular identifiers. TCRdb processed the PCR reads anew with MiXCR; each CDR3 protein has one entry. The data hold some 600,000 distinct CDR3 sequences, with roughly 13% observed a single time. The receptor's source is a male patient younger than 18 who had a stem cell transplant for acute myeloid leukemia, so the T cells may come from the graft donor. The sample in question was PBMCs, mostly from graft donor cells, obtained 360 days after TCRalphabeta/CD19-depleted stem cell transplant.

The DNA for the CDR3 is TGTGCCACCAGAGGGGGATACCAAGAGACCCAGTACTTC. Its translation is CATRGGYQETQYF. The V gene is TRBV28, the J gene TRBJ2-5; perhaps TRBD1 as D (6 bases). Germline-derived CDR1 and CDR2 are MDHEN and SYDVKM. The V and J ends lost 10 bases and 0 bases respectively, with 12 bases between them. CDR3 size: 13 residues.